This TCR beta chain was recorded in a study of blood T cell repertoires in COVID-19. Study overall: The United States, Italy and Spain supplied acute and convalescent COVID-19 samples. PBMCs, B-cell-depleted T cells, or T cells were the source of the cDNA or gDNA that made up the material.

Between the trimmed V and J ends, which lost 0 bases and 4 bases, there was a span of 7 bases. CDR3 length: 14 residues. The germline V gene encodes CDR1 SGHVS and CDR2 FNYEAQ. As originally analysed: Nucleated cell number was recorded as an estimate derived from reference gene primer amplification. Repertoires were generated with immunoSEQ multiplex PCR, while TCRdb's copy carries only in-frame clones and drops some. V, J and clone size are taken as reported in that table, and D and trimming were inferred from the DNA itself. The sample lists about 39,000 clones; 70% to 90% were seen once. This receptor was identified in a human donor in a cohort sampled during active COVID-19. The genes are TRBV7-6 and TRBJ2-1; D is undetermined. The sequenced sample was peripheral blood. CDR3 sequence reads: CASSLASGYNEQFF. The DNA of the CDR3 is TGTGCCAGCAGCTTAGCGTCCGGTTACAATGAGCAGTTCTTC.